The clone carrying this T cell receptor (beta chain) has just one count. Its antigen is unknown. This sample stems from a study of vaccination and CD4 T cells after COVID-19. Treatment: approximately nine-day PBMC culture with coronavirus spike peptide pools or control peptides (ViraFEST assay). IL-2 (around 9 IU/ml) and peptide pools (roughly 10 ug/ml) were added to cultures of two million PBMCs per well. Following a culture period (approximately 11 days), negative selection was used to isolate CD4+ T cells. This CDR3 has 18 residues. Between the trimmed V and J ends, which lost 1 base and 5 bases, there was a span of 26 bases. CDR1 is DFQATT, CDR2 SNEGSKA, per germline (reference sequence). General observations from the study: Convalescent patients displayed spike mono-reactivity in 304 of 307 vaccine-specific clones.

Cultured CD4+ T cell DNA was sequenced using the Oncomine TCR Beta short-read assay. Investigators obtained genomic DNA by extraction from cultured CD4+ T cells. TCRdb used MiXCR to reprocess the PCR reads, holding one entry per CDR3 protein. The table lists 15,000 to 20,000 distinct CDR3 sequences, 45% to 50% of them singletons. V gene TRBV20-1 combines with J gene TRBJ2-5, with a weak D call TRBD1 (6 bases). The receptor was derived from a human donor who had recovered from COVID-19. Sequenced input: CD4+ T cells from blood, cultured in vitro. The CDR3 is CSARAEGPQGRFGETQYF. The CDR3 DNA follows: TGCAGTGCTAGAGCCGAGGGCCCACAGGGCAGGTTCGGGGAGACCCAGTACTTC.